This is a list of T cell receptor beta chains from one sample in a study of blood T cell repertoires in COVID-19. Clones were sequenced by immunoSEQ multiplex PCR, and TCRdb holds only the in-frame ones, with some missing. The table shows around 180,000 clones, with approximately 83% occurring only once. Sequences were obtained from peripheral blood. These receptors were obtained from a human donor in a cohort sampled during active COVID-19. The CDR3 runs from the conserved cysteine through the conserved F or W. The order of the fields is D gene, V gene, CDR3 length, J gene, clone size, CDR3 DNA, CDR3 protein. A D gene is named only where the DNA matches it firmly. Rows give clone size only sometimes, using once, few, many, or a class for an expanded clone.

TRBD1	TRBV7-2	15	TRBJ1-2	NA	TGTGCCAGCAGCTTAGGGGGACAGGGTTTAGTTGGCTACACCTTC	CASSLGGQGLVGYTF
TRBD2	TRBV2	16	TRBJ2-7	NA	TGTGCCAGCGCCGGGACTAGCGGGGGGGAGCTCTACGAGCAGTACTTC	CASAGTSGGELYEQYF
NA	TRBV19	16	TRBJ2-7	few	TGTGCCAGTAGTCCCCGTACAGTGACAAGCTCCTACGAGCAGTACTTC	CASSPRTVTSSYEQYF
TRBD2	TRBV20-1	16	TRBJ2-1	NA	TGCAGTGCTAGTCCTGTAGCGGGAGGTTTAGGGAATGAGCAGTTCTTC	CSASPVAGGLGNEQFF
TRBD2	TRBV10-3	15	TRBJ2-7	NA	TGTGCCATCAGTGAGGGCGGGAGGGTGTTCCCCGAGCAGTACTTC	CAISEGGRVFPEQYF
NA	TRBV18	15	TRBJ1-6	NA	TGTGCCAGCTCACCTCCGGGACTTCGTAATTCACCCCTCCACTTT	CASSPPGLRNSPLHF
NA	TRBV18	15	TRBJ2-1	NA	TGTGCCAGCTCACACCTTTCGGGGGACCACAATGAGCAGTTCTTC	CASSHLSGDHNEQFF
NA	TRBV12-5	16	TRBJ1-3	NA	TGTGCTAGTGGTTTGGTAACAGGCGGCTCTGGAAACACCATATATTTT	CASGLVTGGSGNTIYF
TRBD1	TRBV27	13	TRBJ2-7	NA	TGTGCCAGCAGGAGACAGGGGTTTCACGAGCAGTACTTC	CASRRQGFHEQYF
TRBD1	TRBV7-9	15	TRBJ1-1	NA	TGTGCCAGCAGCATCGATGGGACAGCTAACACTGAAGCTTTCTTT	CASSIDGTANTEAFF